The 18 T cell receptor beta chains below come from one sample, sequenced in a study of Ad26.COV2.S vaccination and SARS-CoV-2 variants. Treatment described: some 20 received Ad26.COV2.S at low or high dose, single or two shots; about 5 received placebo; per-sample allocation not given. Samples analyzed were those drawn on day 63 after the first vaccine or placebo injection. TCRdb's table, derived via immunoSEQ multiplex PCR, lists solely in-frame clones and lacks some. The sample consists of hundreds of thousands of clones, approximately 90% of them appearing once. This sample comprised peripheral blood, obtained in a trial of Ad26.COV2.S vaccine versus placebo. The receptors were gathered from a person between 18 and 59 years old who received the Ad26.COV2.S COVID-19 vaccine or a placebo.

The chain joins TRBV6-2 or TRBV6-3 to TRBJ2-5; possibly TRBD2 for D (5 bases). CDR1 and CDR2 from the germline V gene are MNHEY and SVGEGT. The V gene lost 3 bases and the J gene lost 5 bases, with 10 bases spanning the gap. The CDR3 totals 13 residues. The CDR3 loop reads CASSYWWEETQYF. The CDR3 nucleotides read TGTGCCAGCAGTTATTGGTGGGAGGAGACCCAGTACTTC.

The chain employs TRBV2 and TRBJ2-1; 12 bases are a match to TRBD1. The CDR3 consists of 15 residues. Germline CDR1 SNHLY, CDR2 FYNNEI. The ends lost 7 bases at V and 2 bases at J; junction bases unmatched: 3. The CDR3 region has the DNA TGTGCCAGCAAAGGGACAGGGGGCCCCTACAATGAGCAGTTCTTC. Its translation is CASKGTGGPYNEQFF.

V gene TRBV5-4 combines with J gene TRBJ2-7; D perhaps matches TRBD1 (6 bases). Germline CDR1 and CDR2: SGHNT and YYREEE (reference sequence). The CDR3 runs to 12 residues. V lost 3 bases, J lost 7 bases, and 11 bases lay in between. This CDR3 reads CASSSIDREQYF. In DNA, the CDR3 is TGTGCCAGCAGCTCGATCGACAGGGAGCAGTACTTC.

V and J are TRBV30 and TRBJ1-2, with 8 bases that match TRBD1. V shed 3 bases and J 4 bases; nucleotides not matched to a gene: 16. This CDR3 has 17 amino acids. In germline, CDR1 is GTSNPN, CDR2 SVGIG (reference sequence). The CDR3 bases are TGTGCCTGGAGGGTTTCGGGACAGGAGTTCCTCGGCTATGGCTACACCTTC. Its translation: CAWRVSGQEFLGYGYTF.

CDR3 sequence: CASSFTAVQETQYF. The CDR3 bases are TGTGCCAGCAGCTTTACAGCAGTCCAAGAGACCCAGTACTTC. The chain has TRBV11-1 and TRBJ2-5; D remains ambiguous. Trimming stripped 3 bases from V and 1 base from J, with 9 bases between. Per the germline V gene, CDR1 is SGHAT and CDR2 is FQDESV (reference sequence). The CDR3 runs to 14 residues.

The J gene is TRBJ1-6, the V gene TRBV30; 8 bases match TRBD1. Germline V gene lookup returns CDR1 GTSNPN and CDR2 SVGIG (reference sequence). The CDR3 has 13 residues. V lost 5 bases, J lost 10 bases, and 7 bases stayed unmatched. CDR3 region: CAWGQGISSPLHF. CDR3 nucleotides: TGTGCCTGGGGACAGGGAATAAGCTCACCCCTCCACTTT.

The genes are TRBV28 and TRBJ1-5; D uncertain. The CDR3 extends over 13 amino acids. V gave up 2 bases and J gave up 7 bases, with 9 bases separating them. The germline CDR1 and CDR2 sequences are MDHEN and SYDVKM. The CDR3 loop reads CASSLGPSQPQHF. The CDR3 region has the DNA TGTGCCAGCAGTTTAGGTCCGTCCCAGCCCCAGCATTTT.

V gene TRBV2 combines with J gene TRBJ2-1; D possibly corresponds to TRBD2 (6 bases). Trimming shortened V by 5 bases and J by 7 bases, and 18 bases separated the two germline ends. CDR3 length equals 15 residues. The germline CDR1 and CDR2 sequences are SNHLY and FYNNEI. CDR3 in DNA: TGTGCCAGCAGTCCCCCCGGCGGGGAAGGTAATGAGCAGTTCTTC. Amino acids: CASSPPGGEGNEQFF.

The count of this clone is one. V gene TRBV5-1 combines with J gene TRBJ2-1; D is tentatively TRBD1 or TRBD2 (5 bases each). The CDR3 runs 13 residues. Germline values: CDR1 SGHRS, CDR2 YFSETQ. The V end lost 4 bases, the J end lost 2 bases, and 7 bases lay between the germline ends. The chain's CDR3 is CASSPGPYNEQFF. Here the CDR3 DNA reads TGCGCCAGCAGCCCGGGACCCTACAATGAGCAGTTCTTC. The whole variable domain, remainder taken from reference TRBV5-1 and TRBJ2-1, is KAGVTQTPRYLIKTRGQQVTLSCSPISGHRSVSWYQQTPGQGLQFLFEYFSETQRNKGNFPGRFSGRQFSNSRSEMNVSTLELGDSALYLCASSPGPYNEQFFGPGTRLTVL.

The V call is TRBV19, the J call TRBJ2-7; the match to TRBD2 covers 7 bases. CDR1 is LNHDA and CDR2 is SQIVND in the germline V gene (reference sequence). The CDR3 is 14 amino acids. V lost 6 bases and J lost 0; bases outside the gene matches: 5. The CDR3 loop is CASSQLADSYEQYF. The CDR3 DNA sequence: TGTGCCAGTAGCCAGCTAGCGGACTCCTACGAGCAGTACTTC.

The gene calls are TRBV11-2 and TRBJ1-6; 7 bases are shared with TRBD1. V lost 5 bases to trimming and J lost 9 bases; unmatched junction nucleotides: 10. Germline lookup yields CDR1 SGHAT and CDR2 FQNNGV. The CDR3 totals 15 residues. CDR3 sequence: CASSEWSGGISPLHF. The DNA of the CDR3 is TGTGCCAGCAGCGAGTGGTCAGGGGGGATTTCACCCCTCCACTTT.

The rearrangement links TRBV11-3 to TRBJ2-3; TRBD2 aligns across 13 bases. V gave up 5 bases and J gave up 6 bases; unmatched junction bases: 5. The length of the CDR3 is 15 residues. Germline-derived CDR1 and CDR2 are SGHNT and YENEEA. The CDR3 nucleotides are TGTGCCAGCAGCCGCGGACTAGCGGGGGTTGATACGCAGTATTTT. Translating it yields CASSRGLAGVDTQYF. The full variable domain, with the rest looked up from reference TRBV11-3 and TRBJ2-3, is EAGVVQSPRYKIIEKKQPVAFWCNPISGHNTLYWYLQNLGQGPELLIRYENEEAVDDSQLPKDRFSAERLKGVDSTLKIQPAELGDSAVYLCASSRGLAGVDTQYFGPGTRLTVL.

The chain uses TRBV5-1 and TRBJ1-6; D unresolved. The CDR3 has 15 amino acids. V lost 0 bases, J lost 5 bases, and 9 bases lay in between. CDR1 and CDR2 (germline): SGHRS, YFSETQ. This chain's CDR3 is CASSLGNRHNSPLHF. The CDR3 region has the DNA TGCGCCAGCAGCTTGGGTAACAGACATAATTCACCCCTCCACTTT.

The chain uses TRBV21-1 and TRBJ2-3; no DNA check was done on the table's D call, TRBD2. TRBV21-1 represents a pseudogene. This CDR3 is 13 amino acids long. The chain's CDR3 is CVLGSSLVRTQYF. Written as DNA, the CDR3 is TGTGTGCTGGGGTCTAGCCTAGTGCGTACGCAGTATTTT.

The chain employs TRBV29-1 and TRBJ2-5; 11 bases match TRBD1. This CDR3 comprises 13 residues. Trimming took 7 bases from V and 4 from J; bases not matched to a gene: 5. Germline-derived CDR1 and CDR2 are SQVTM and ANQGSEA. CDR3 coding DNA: TGCAGCGCCGGACAGGGGGCTACAGAGACCCAGTACTTC. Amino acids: CSAGQGATETQYF.

The CDR3 DNA reads TGTGCCAGTAGTATAGATGAGGGCCCGAACACTGAAGCTTTCTTT. It is translated as CASSIDEGPNTEAFF. The V gene is TRBV19, the J gene TRBJ1-1, with D hard to call. Trimming pared 0 bases from V and 1 base from J, leaving 9 bases between. Germline loops: CDR1 LNHDA, CDR2 SQIVND (reference sequence). CDR3 size: 15 residues. The full variable domain, in which reference TRBV19 and TRBJ1-1 provide the parts outside the CDR3, is DGGITQSPKYLFRKEGQNVTLSCEQNLNHDAMYWYRQDPGQGLRLIYYSQIVNDFQKGDIAEGYSVSREKKESFPLTVTSAQKNPTAFYLCASSIDEGPNTEAFFGQGTRLTVV.

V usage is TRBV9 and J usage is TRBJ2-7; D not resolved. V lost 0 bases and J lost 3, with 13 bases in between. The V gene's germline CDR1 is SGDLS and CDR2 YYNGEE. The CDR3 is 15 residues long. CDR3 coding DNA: TGTGCCAGCAGCGTAGAGGCAGGACCACACTACGAGCAGTACTTC. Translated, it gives CASSVEAGPHYEQYF.

CDR3 bases: TGTGCCAGCATCACGGGGGGCGCAGGCTACACCTTC. It specifies CASITGGAGYTF. The chain couples TRBV28 to TRBJ1-2, with D possibly matching TRBD1 (6 bases). CDR1 and CDR2 (germline): MDHEN, SYDVKM. With 7 bases removed from V and 8 bases from J, the gap between germline ends came to 14 bases. The length of the CDR3 is 12 residues.